Below are 2 T cell receptor beta chains sequenced from a single sample in a study of Ad26.COV2.S vaccination and SARS-CoV-2 variants. Sequencing was performed with immunoSEQ multiplex PCR; in TCRdb, only in-frame clones are kept and a portion is missing. The data show roughly 380,000 clones, roughly 84% seen once. Treatment in this sample: some 20 received Ad26.COV2.S at low or high dose, single or two shots; several received placebo; per-sample allocation not given. Samples came from day 63 after the first vaccine or placebo injection. The specimen comprised peripheral blood, sampled in a trial of Ad26.COV2.S vaccine versus placebo. The receptors derive from a person aged 18-60 years who received the Ad26.COV2.S COVID-19 vaccine or a placebo.

The DNA of the CDR3 is TGTGCCAGCAGTTACGTGAGGGAAGGCAAAAACATTCAGTACTTC. Protein sequence: CASSYVREGKNIQYF. This chain links TRBV6-2 or TRBV6-3 with TRBJ2-4, with D perhaps TRBD2 (5 bases). Trimming removed 2 bases at V and 3 bases at J, with 11 bases between. The CDR3 length is 15 residues. Germline V lookup: CDR1 MNHEY, CDR2 SVGEGT.

CDR3 DNA sequence: TGCGCCAGCAGCTTGGTTGCGGGGGGCCCCTCCTACGAGCAGTACTTC. Amino acid sequence: CASSLVAGGPSYEQYF. The rearrangement joins TRBV5-1 to TRBJ2-7, with TRBD2 matching over 8 bases. With V trimmed by 0 bases and J by 0 bases, 5 bases remained unmatched. Germline-derived CDR1 and CDR2 are SGHRS and YFSETQ. The CDR3 covers 16 residues. The full variable domain, rest sourced from reference TRBV5-1 and TRBJ2-7, is KAGVTQTPRYLIKTRGQQVTLSCSPISGHRSVSWYQQTPGQGLQFLFEYFSETQRNKGNFPGRFSGRQFSNSRSEMNVSTLELGDSALYLCASSLVAGGPSYEQYFGPGTRLTVT.